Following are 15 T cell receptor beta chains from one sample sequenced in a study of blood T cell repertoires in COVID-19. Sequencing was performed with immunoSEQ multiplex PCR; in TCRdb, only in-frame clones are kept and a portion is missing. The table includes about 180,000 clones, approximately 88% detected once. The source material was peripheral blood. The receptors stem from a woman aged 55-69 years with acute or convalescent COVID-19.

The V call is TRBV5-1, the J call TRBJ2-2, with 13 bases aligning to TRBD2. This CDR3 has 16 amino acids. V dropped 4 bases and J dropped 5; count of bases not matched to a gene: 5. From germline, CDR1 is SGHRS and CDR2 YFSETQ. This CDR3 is CASSTGTSGATGELFF. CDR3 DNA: TGCGCCAGCAGCACTGGGACTAGCGGGGCGACCGGGGAGCTGTTTTTT.

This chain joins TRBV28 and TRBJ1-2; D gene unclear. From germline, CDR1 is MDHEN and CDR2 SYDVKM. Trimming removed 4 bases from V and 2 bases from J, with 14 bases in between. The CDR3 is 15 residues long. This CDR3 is CASSSPPGENYGYTF. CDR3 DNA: TGTGCCAGCAGTTCGCCCCCCGGGGAGAACTATGGCTACACCTTC.

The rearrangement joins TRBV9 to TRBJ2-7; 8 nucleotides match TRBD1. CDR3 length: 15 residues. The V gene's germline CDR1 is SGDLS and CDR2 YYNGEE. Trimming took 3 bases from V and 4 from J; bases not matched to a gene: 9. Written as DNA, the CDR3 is TGTGCCAGCAGCGCGAACCCGGGACAGGAATACGAGCAGTACTTC. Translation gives CASSANPGQEYEQYF.

CDR3 DNA: TGTGCCAGCAGCTTTGAGCGGATCGTTTCCTACGAGCAGTACTTC. As protein: CASSFERIVSYEQYF. V usage is TRBV5-8 and J usage is TRBJ2-7; possibly TRBD2 for D (5 bases). In germline, CDR1 is SGHTS, CDR2 YDEGEE. The CDR3 length is 15 residues. V gave up 2 bases and J gave up 1 base, with 13 bases separating them.

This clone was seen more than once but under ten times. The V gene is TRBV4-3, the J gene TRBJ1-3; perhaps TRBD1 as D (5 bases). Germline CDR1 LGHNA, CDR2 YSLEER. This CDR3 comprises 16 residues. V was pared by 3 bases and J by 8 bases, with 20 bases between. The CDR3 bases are TGCGCCAGCAGCCACCTCCCTACGGGGGTAGGGTACACCATATATTTT. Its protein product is CASSHLPTGVGYTIYF.

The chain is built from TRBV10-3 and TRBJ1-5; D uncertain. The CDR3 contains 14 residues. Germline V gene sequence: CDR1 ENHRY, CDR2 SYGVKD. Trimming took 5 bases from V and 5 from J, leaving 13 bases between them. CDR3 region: CAISRGTWDQPQHF. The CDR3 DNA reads TGTGCCATCAGTCGGGGAACTTGGGATCAGCCCCAGCATTTT.

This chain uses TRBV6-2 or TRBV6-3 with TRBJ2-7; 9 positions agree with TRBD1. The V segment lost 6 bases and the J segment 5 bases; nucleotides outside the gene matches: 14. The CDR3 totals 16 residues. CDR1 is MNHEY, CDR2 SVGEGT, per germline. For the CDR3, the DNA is TGTGCCAGCAGCCCACACCGCACAGGGGGCATCGACGAGCAGTACTTC. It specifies CASSPHRTGGIDEQYF.

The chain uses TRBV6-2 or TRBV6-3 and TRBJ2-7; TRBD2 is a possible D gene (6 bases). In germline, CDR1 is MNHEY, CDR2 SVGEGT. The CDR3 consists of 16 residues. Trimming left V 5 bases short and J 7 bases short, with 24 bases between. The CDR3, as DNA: TGTGCCAGCAGTCCCGGGGTAGCGGCGTTCGGGTTTGAGCAGTACTTC. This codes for CASSPGVAAFGFEQYF.

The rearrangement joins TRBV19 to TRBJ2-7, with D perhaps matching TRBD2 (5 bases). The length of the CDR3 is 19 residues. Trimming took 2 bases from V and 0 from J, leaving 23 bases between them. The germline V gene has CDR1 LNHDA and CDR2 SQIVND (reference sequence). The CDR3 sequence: CASSISSPSRAASSYEQYF. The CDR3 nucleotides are TGTGCCAGTAGTATATCATCCCCCTCGAGGGCCGCGAGCTCCTACGAGCAGTACTTC.

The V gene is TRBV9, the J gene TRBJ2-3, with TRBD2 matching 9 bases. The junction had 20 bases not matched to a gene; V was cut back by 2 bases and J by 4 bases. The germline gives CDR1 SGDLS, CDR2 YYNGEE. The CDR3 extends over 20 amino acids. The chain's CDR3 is CASSVPREAGGALGADTQYF. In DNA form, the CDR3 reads TGTGCCAGCAGCGTCCCTAGGGAGGCGGGGGGGGCCTTGGGCGCAGATACGCAGTATTTT. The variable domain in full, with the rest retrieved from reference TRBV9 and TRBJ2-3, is DSGVTQTPKHLITATGQRVTLRCSPRSGDLSVYWYQQSLDQGLQFLIQYYNGEERAKGNILERFSAQQFPDLHSELNLSSLELGDSALYFCASSVPREAGGALGADTQYFGPGTRLTVL.

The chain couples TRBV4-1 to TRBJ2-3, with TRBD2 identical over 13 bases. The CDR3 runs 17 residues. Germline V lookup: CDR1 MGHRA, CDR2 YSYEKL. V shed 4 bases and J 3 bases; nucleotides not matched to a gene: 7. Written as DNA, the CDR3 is TGCGCCAGCAGCCGAGGACTAGCGGGGGTGATGACAGATACGCAGTATTTT. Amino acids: CASSRGLAGVMTDTQYF.

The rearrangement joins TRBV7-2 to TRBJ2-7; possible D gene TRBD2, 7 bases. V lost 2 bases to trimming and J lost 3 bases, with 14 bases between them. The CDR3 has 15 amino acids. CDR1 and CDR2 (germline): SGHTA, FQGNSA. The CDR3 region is CASSLRGGSSYEQYF. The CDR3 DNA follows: TGTGCCAGCAGCTTAAGGGGGGGGAGTAGCTACGAGCAGTACTTC.

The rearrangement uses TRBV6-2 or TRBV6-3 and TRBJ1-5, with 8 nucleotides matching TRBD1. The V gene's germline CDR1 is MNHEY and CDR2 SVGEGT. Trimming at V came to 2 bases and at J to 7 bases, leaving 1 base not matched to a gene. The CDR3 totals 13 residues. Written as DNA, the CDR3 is TGTGCCAGCAGTTACGGGACAGGCCAGCCCCAGCATTTT. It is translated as CASSYGTGQPQHF.

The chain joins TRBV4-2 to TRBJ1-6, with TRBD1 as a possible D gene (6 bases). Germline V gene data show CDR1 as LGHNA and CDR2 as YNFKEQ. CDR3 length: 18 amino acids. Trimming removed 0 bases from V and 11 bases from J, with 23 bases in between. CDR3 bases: TGTGCCAGCAGCCAAGAGGGGGGGCAGGGAAGTGGTAGGACACCCCTCCACTTT. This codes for CASSQEGGQGSGRTPLHF.

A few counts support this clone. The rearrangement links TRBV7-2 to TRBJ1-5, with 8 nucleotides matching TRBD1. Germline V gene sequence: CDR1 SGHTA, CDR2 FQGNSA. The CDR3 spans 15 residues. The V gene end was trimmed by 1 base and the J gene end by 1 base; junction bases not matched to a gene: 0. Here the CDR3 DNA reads TGTGCCAGCAGCTTAGGGACAGGGAGCAATCAGCCCCAGCATTTT. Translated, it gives CASSLGTGSNQPQHF.